Below, 10 T cell receptor beta chains from the same sample are listed, as sequenced in a study of shared clonotypes between healthy human individuals (dated by TCRdb to the early 2020s). The method was the immunoSEQ multiplex PCR assay. TCRdb stores this immuneACCESS table with in-frame sequences only. Part of the clones is absent; in the studies checked, under half of the shortfall reflects unresolved V genes, and no reason is known for the rest. Here the sample has 1.6 million or so clones; 96% occur a single time. The ten largest clones take up approximately 1.1% of the sample. The source material was naive CD4+ T cells sorted from blood. Read against the paper, the sample's cell subset or site label means: CD45RA+ positively selected. All receptors derive from a man aged 30-40 years in good health.

The chain links TRBV6-6 to TRBJ1-2; D gene uncertain. The V gene lost 6 bases and the J gene lost 6 bases, with 17 bases spanning the gap. The CDR3 sequence is 14 residues long. Per the germline V gene, CDR1 is MNHNY and CDR2 is SVGAGI (reference sequence). In nucleotides, the CDR3 is TGTGCCAGCAGGAAGACCTCCCGAAGGGATGGCTACACCTTC. It yields the protein CASRKTSRRDGYTF.

The chain uses TRBV7-3 and TRBJ2-7, with D tentatively TRBD1 (6 bases). Per the germline V gene, CDR1 is SGHTA and CDR2 is FQGTGA. The CDR3 loop spans 12 amino acids. Trimming cost V 4 bases and J 4 bases, with 8 bases left between them. CDR3 sequence reads: CASSSDRYEQYF. The CDR3 DNA follows: TGTGCCAGCAGCTCGGACAGATACGAGCAGTACTTC.

Here the CDR3 DNA reads TGTGCCAGCAGTATAGGACAGGGTCGTTTCTACGAGCAGTACTTC. This translates into CASSIGQGRFYEQYF. The V and J genes are TRBV28 and TRBJ2-7; TRBD1 agrees at 8 bases. The V segment lost 5 bases and the J segment 3 bases; nucleotides outside the gene matches: 9. Germline CDR1 reads MDHEN; CDR2 reads SYDVKM. CDR3 length equals 15 residues.

Turning to this clone: This sample also contains other DNA sequences that code for the same CDR3. The chain uses TRBV27 and TRBJ2-7, with D maybe TRBD2 (6 bases). Germline V CDR1 and CDR2: MNHEY, SMNVEV (reference sequence). The ends were cut back, 7 bases at V and 4 bases at J, with 8 bases in the middle. This CDR3 comprises 11 residues. The CDR3 DNA is TGTGCCAGCACCGGGGGATACGAGCAGTACTTC. Its translation: CASTGGYEQYF.

V is TRBV5-4 and J is TRBJ1-2; a possible D gene is TRBD1 (6 bases). The germline gives CDR1 SGHNT, CDR2 YYREEE (reference sequence). CDR3 length equals 16 residues. Deletions cut 2 bases from V and 4 bases from J, with 18 bases between. CDR3 nucleotides: TGTGCCAGCAGCTTTGGCCGGCCAGGGGTGAGCTATGGCTACACCTTC. This sequence encodes CASSFGRPGVSYGYTF. Complete variable domain (other parts from reference TRBV5-4 and TRBJ1-2): ETGVTQSPTHLIKTRGQQVTLRCSSQSGHNTVSWYQQALGQGPQFIFQYYREEENGRGNFPPRFSGLQFPNYSSELNVNALELDDSALYLCASSFGRPGVSYGYTFGSGTRLTVV.

This chain joins TRBV19 and TRBJ2-2; no firm D call. The CDR3 is 15 residues long. The V gene lost 5 bases and the J gene lost 0 bases, with 10 bases spanning the gap. CDR1 LNHDA and CDR2 SQIVND come from the germline V gene (reference sequence). This chain's CDR3 is CASSVLGSNTGELFF. CDR3 DNA sequence: TGTGCCAGTAGTGTTCTAGGGTCGAACACCGGGGAGCTGTTTTTT.

The chain couples TRBV18 to TRBJ1-1; D might be TRBD1 (5 bases). The CDR3 length is 14 residues. The germline CDR1 and CDR2 sequences are KGHSH and LQKENI. The germline V and J ends were trimmed by 6 bases and 1 base, with 12 bases remaining between them. Here the CDR3 reads CASSPLTENTEAFF. CDR3 DNA sequence: TGTGCCAGCTCGCCCCTGACAGAGAACACTGAAGCTTTCTTT.

The V gene is TRBV5-1, the J gene TRBJ2-1; 11 bases fit TRBD2. The trim removed 0 bases at V and 3 bases at J, leaving 5 bases unmatched. Germline V gene data show CDR1 as SGHRS and CDR2 as YFSETQ. The CDR3 totals 17 residues. For the CDR3, the DNA is TGCGCCAGCAGCTTGGGCCTAGCGGGAGGTGGCTACAATGAGCAGTTCTTC. Translation: CASSLGLAGGGYNEQFF.

The DNA for the CDR3 is TGTGCCAGCAGTTTACGGACAGGGGGCCCATATGAAGCTTTCTTT. The encoded protein is CASSLRTGGPYEAFF. This chain uses TRBV27 with TRBJ1-1; 11 bases agree with TRBD1. V was clipped by 2 bases and J by 7 bases; unmatched bases: 6. The germline gives CDR1 MNHEY, CDR2 SMNVEV (reference sequence). The CDR3 runs 15 residues.

This rearrangement joins TRBV5-4 to TRBJ2-7, with 7 positions matching TRBD1. V shed 2 bases and J 2 bases; nucleotides not matched to a gene: 4. CDR1 is SGHNT and CDR2 is YYREEE in the germline V gene (reference sequence). The CDR3 extends over 14 amino acids. DNA of the CDR3: TGTGCCAGCAGCTTCGGGACAGTTACCTACGAGCAGTACTTC. Amino acids: CASSFGTVTYEQYF.